The 18 T cell receptor beta chains presented below share a single source sample, sequenced in a study of T cells in Graves' hyperthyroidism and ophthalmopathy. Amplification yielded TCR beta CDR3 regions, with RNA transcripts as the source. Researchers ran a first-round RT-PCR on the TCR CDR3 using the HTBI primer set. TCRdb reprocessed the multiplex PCR reads with MiXCR, giving one entry per CDR3 protein. The sample lists 300,000 to 450,000 distinct CDR3 sequences, more than 15% seen once, with roughly a quarter in the top ten. Sequencing was carried out using blood. The receptor set was obtained from a woman between 18 and 29 years old with Graves' hyperthyroidism that later progressed to Graves' ophthalmopathy.

J is TRBJ2-5 and V is TRBV20-1; D call uncertain. The germline V and J ends were trimmed by 6 bases and 5 bases, with 7 bases remaining between them. Germline V gene lookup returns CDR1 DFQATT and CDR2 SNEGSKA (reference sequence). The CDR3 length is 10 residues. CDR3: CSAQEETQYF. In DNA form, the CDR3 reads TGCAGTGCCCAGGAGGAGACCCAGTACTTC.

This clonotype was seen a handful of times. This chain links TRBV28 with TRBJ2-3, with unresolved D. Between the trimmed V and J ends, which lost 3 bases and 6 bases, there was a span of 10 bases. CDR1 is MDHEN and CDR2 is SYDVKM in the germline V gene. The CDR3 covers 13 residues. The CDR3 nucleotides read TGTGCCAGCAGTTTGCAAGGCCCGGATACGCAGTATTTT. This sequence encodes CASSLQGPDTQYF.

The chain employs TRBV6-1 and TRBJ2-7; 8 positions agree with TRBD1. Germline assignment: CDR1 MNHNS and CDR2 SASEGT. After removal of 6 bases from V and 0 bases from J, the junction contained 7 bases not matched to a gene. The CDR3 is made up of 15 amino acids. CDR3 loop: CASRPDRGDSYEQYF. The DNA of the CDR3 is TGTGCCAGCAGGCCCGACAGGGGCGACTCCTACGAGCAGTACTTC.

The chain links TRBV20-1 to TRBJ2-1, with D hard to call. The V gene's germline CDR1 is DFQATT and CDR2 SNEGSKA (reference sequence). V lost 7 bases and J lost 2, with 15 bases in between. This CDR3 is built from 14 residues. The CDR3, as DNA: TGCAGTGTCAACCCCGGGCTCCCCTACAATGAGCAGTTCTTC. Protein: CSVNPGLPYNEQFF.

In its sample, this clonotype was seen a few times. A much larger clone sits a single nucleotide away, making a read error possible. The CDR3 spells CASSEEGTETDTQYF. The CDR3 DNA follows: TGTGCCAGCAGTGAGGAGGGAACGGAGACAGATACGCAGTATTTT. The chain is built from TRBV2 and TRBJ2-3; possible D gene TRBD2, 6 bases. This CDR3 is built from 15 residues. The germline V gene encodes CDR1 SNHLY and CDR2 FYNNEI. Trimming took off 3 bases at V and 3 bases at J, with 13 bases between the two ends.

This clonotype was recorded at least ten times. This chain joins TRBV7-2 and TRBJ1-1, with TRBD1 as a possible D gene (5 bases). Germline-derived CDR1 and CDR2 are SGHTA and FQGNSA. Trimming cost V 0 bases and J 6 bases, with 14 bases left between them. This CDR3 is built from 15 residues. DNA of the CDR3: TGTGCCAGCAGCTTAGCTATTCCAGGGAGTGCTGAAGCTTTCTTT. It encodes CASSLAIPGSAEAFF.

This clonotype has more than one count but fewer than ten. The gene calls are TRBV7-9 and TRBJ2-1; TRBD2 matches 9 bases. Unmatched junction bases numbered 14, after V lost 4 bases and J lost 4 bases. The CDR3 has 18 residues. The germline gives CDR1 SEHNR, CDR2 FQNEAQ (reference sequence). For the CDR3, the DNA is TGTGCCAGCAGCTCACCCACCGGGACTAGCTACAATTACAATGAGCAGTTCTTC. Translated, it gives CASSSPTGTSYNYNEQFF.

Ten or more counts support this clonotype. This chain uses TRBV7-9 with TRBJ2-3; no clear D gene. Deletions cut 1 base from V and 2 bases from J, with 22 bases between. The CDR3 runs to 19 residues. The germline gives CDR1 SEHNR, CDR2 FQNEAQ (reference sequence). CDR3 coding DNA: TGTGCCAGCAGCTTAGAGCTGAGCTTTCCTCGCGCCCCCACAGATACGCAGTATTTT. This translates into CASSLELSFPRAPTDTQYF.

The table lists this clonotype with many counts. In DNA form, the CDR3 reads TGTGCCAGCAGCTTAGAGGCGGGACCTACTGATGAGCAGTTCTTC. This gives the protein CASSLEAGPTDEQFF. J is TRBJ2-1 and V is TRBV7-2; TRBD2 might be the D (6 bases). V lost 1 base and J 8 bases, leaving 15 bases between the germline ends. Per the germline V gene, CDR1 is SGHTA and CDR2 is FQGNSA. CDR3 size: 15 residues.

Ten or more counts support this clonotype. This chain joins TRBV13 and TRBJ2-7, with D perhaps matching TRBD1 (6 bases). Germline-derived CDR1 and CDR2 are PRHDT and FYEKMQ (reference sequence). CDR3 length: 15 amino acids. The V and J ends lost 4 bases and 1 base respectively, with 14 bases between them. The CDR3 here is CASSSRKQGSYEQYF. The CDR3 nucleotides read TGTGCCAGCAGCTCCAGGAAACAGGGTTCCTACGAGCAGTACTTC.

This clonotype was seen a few times. The chain joins TRBV7-9 to TRBJ1-4; D not certain. Deletions cut 0 bases from V and 8 bases from J, with 7 bases between. CDR3 size: 13 residues. Germline-derived CDR1 and CDR2 are SEHNR and FQNEAQ (reference sequence). The CDR3: CASSLADGEKLFF. Here the CDR3 DNA reads TGTGCCAGCAGCTTAGCTGACGGGGAAAAACTGTTTTTT.

Only a few counts were recorded for this clonotype. V gene TRBV18 combines with J gene TRBJ2-1; 16 bases agree with TRBD2. The length of the CDR3 is 17 residues. The J segment lost 5 bases and the V segment lost 7 bases, leaving 8 bases of the junction unmatched. CDR1 and CDR2 (germline): KGHSH, LQKENI. The CDR3 loop reads CASLSGTSGRANNEQFF. Written as DNA, the CDR3 is TGTGCCAGCTTGTCCGGGACTAGCGGGAGGGCAAACAATGAGCAGTTCTTC.

The J gene is TRBJ1-1, the V gene TRBV12-3 or TRBV12-4; tentatively, D is TRBD1 (5 bases). The CDR3 covers 14 residues. Trimming stripped 6 bases from V and 5 bases from J, with 16 bases between. CDR3 bases: TGTGCCAGCAGCCACGGGGCAGGGTCGACTGAAGCTTTCTTT. Translating gives CASSHGAGSTEAFF.

This clonotype was recorded at least ten times. This chain joins TRBV27 and TRBJ2-7, with D perhaps matching TRBD2 (6 bases). Germline V gene data show CDR1 as MNHEY and CDR2 as SMNVEV (reference sequence). V was pared by 2 bases and J by 6 bases, with 8 bases between. The CDR3 totals 12 residues. The CDR3 sequence: CASSLMGGEQYF. CDR3 DNA sequence: TGTGCCAGCAGTTTAATGGGGGGCGAGCAGTACTTC.

V gene TRBV6-1 combines with J gene TRBJ1-1, with 7 bases identical to TRBD1. The V gene end was trimmed by 7 bases and the J gene end by 4 bases; junction bases not matched to a gene: 9. Germline-derived CDR1 and CDR2 are MNHNS and SASEGT. The CDR3 runs 14 residues. The chain's CDR3 is CASNVIAGGTEAFF. The DNA for the CDR3 is TGTGCCAGCAACGTCATCGCAGGGGGCACTGAAGCTTTCTTT.

The chain uses TRBV5-1 and TRBJ2-3, with D uncertain. Germline V CDR1 and CDR2: SGHRS, YFSETQ. The CDR3 contains 15 residues. V gave up 0 bases and J gave up 2 bases, with 10 bases separating them. CDR3 nucleotides: TGCGCCAGCAGCTTGGCTAAGCGAATCACAGATACGCAGTATTTT. Translation gives CASSLAKRITDTQYF.

This clonotype was detected ten times or more. The chain employs TRBV28 and TRBJ2-4; 11 bases are shared with TRBD1. Germline V CDR1 and CDR2: MDHEN, SYDVKM. This CDR3 has 15 amino acids. V trimming: 6 bases; J trimming: 3 bases; junction bases outside the gene matches: 4. The CDR3 protein is CASSGDRGSKNIQYF. CDR3 nucleotide sequence: TGTGCCAGCAGCGGGGACAGGGGGAGCAAAAACATTCAGTACTTC. Supplemented by reference TRBV28 and TRBJ2-4, the full variable domain reads DVKVTQSSRYLVKRTGEKVFLECVQDMDHENMFWYRQDPGLGLRLIYFSYDVKMKEKGDIPEGYSVSREKKERFSLILESASTNQTSMYLCASSGDRGSKNIQYFGAGTRLSVL.

This clonotype showed up many times. This rearrangement joins TRBV18 to TRBJ1-2; D call uncertain. V lost 1 base and J lost 3, with 6 bases in between. Germline assignment: CDR1 KGHSH and CDR2 LQKENI. The CDR3 is made up of 13 amino acids. CDR3 region: CASSPHVDYGYTF. CDR3 DNA sequence: TGTGCCAGCTCACCACACGTGGACTATGGCTACACCTTC.